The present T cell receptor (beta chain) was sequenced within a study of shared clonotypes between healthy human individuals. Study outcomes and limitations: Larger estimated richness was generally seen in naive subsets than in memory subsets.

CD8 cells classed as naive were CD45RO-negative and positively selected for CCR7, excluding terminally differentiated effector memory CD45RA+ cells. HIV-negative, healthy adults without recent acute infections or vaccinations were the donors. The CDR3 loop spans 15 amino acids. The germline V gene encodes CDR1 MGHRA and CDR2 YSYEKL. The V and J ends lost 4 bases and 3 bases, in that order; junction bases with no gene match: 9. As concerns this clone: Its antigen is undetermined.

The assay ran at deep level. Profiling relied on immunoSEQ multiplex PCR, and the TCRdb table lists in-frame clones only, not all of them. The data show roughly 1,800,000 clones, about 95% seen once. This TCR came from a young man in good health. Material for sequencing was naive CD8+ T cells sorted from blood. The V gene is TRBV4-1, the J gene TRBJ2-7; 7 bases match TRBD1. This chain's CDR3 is CASSLKTGYVYEQYF. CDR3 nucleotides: TGCGCCAGCAGCCTAAAGACAGGGTACGTCTACGAGCAGTACTTC.